Listed below are T cell receptor beta chains from one sample, sequenced in a study of cytomegalovirus exposure and HLA in healthy donors. TCRdb's copy holds only in-frame clones and misses some; the assay was immunoSEQ multiplex PCR. Of about 82,000 clones in the sample, about 80% were seen once. Sequencing was carried out using PBMCs. The receptors come from a man between 50 and 59 years old in good health and CMV-seronegative. The CDR3 runs from the conserved cysteine through the conserved F or W.

v_call	j_call	cdr3_aa
TRBV5-1	TRBJ1-1	CASSPFTGGIYPTEAFF
TRBV9	TRBJ2-1	CASSVGGGVAGERNYQNEQFF
TRBV2	TRBJ2-5	CASAVRQAARETQYF
TRBV9	TRBJ2-7	CASSVTGSSYEQYF
TRBV5-1	TRBJ2-1	CASSLGQVNEQFF
TRBV30	TRBJ1-6	CAWSVRGTGNNSPLHF
TRBV7-9	TRBJ2-7	CASSPFGTGVWEQYF
TRBV5-1	TRBJ2-3	CASSTISGGGTDTQYF
TRBV7-6	TRBJ2-5	CASTVTGGWEETQYF
TRBV4-2	TRBJ2-7	CASSQDRGVAYEQYF
TRBV28	TRBJ1-2	CASTLGAINYGYTF
TRBV7-9	TRBJ2-3	CASSLPSTDTQYF
TRBV7-7	TRBJ1-1	CASSSPREFGGENTEAFF
TRBV28	TRBJ1-3	CASRSTGSGNTIYF
TRBV2	TRBJ1-6	CASSARTGEGSPLHF
TRBV30	TRBJ2-3	CAWSRGGQVDTQYF
TRBV10-3	TRBJ2-3	CATAPSSGTSTDTQYF
TRBV5-1	TRBJ1-5	CASSHTGQGNQPQHF
TRBV18	TRBJ2-3	CASSPMNRGGTDTQYF
TRBV6-5	TRBJ2-7	CASRGGQGPYEQYF
TRBV27	TRBJ2-1	CASRGGAGDEQFF
TRBV5-6	TRBJ2-6	CASSLAGSGANVLTF
TRBV18	TRBJ2-7	CASSPLGTGRPSYEQYF
TRBV5-4	TRBJ2-3	CASSPYQGKDTQYF
TRBV19	TRBJ1-6	CASSMGEGTDGSSPLHF
TRBV27	TRBJ2-5	CASRRTGWETQYF
TRBV9	TRBJ2-2	CASSVTGNTGELFF